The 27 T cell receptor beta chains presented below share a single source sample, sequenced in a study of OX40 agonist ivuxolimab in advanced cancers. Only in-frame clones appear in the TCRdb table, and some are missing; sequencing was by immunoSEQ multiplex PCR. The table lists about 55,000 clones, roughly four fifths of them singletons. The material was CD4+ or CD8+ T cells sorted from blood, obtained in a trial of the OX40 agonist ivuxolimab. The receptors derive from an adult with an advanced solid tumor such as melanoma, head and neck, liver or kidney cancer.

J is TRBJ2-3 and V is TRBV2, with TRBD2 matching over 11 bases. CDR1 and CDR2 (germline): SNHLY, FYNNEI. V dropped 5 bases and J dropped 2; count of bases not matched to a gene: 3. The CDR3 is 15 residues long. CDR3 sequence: CASSLAGGLTDTQYF. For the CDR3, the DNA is TGTGCCAGCAGTTTAGCGGGGGGGCTCACAGATACGCAGTATTTT.

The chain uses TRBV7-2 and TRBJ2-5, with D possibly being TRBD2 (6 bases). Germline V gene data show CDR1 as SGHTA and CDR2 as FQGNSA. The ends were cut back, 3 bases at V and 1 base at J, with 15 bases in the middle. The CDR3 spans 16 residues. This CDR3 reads CASSFGRVGGQETQYF. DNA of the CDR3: TGTGCCAGCAGCTTTGGTAGGGTCGGGGGCCAAGAGACCCAGTACTTC.

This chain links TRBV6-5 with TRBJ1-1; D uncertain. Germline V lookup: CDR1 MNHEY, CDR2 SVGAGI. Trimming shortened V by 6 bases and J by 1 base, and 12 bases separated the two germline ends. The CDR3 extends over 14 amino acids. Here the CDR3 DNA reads TGTGCCAGCAGCGGTGAGGTGGGGAACACTGAAGCTTTCTTT. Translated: CASSGEVGNTEAFF.

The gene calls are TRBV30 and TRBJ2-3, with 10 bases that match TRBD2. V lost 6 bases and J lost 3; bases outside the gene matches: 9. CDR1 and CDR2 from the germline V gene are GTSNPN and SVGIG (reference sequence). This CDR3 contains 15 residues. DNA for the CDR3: TGTGCCTGCGCCACTAGCGGGGTAATTACAGATACGCAGTATTTT. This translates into CACATSGVITDTQYF.

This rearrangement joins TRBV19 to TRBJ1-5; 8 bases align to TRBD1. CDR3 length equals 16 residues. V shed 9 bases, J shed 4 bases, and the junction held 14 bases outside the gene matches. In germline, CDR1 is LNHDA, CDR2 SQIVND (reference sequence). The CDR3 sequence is CASRAGTGGANQPQHF. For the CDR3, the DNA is TGTGCCAGCAGAGCCGGGACAGGAGGAGCTAATCAGCCCCAGCATTTT.

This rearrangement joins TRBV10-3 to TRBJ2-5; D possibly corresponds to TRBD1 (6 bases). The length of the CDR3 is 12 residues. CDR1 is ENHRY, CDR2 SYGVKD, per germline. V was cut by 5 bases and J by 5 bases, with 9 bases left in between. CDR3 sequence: CAISSGAETQYF. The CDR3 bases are TGTGCCATCAGTTCAGGGGCTGAGACCCAGTACTTC.

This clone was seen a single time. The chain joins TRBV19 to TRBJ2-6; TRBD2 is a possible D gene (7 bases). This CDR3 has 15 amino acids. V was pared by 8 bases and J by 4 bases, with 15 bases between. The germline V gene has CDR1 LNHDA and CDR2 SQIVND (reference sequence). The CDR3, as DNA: TGTGCCAGTGCAAGGGGGGGGACAGGGGCCAACGTCCTGACTTTC. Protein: CASARGGTGANVLTF.

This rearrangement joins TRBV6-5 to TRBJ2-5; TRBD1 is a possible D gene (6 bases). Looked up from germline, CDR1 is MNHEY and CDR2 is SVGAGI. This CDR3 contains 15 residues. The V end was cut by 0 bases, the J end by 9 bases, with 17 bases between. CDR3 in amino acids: CASSYSLDRAWSQYF. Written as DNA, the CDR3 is TGTGCCAGCAGTTACTCGTTGGACAGAGCGTGGTCCCAGTACTTC.

CDR3 region: CASSLEASGGPLAHSTQYF. The CDR3 coding sequence is TGTGCCAGCAGCTTGGAGGCTAGCGGGGGACCCCTCGCACATAGTACGCAGTATTTT. The chain is built from TRBV5-8 and TRBJ2-3; 10 bases agree with TRBD2. The CDR3 contains 19 residues. Germline lookup yields CDR1 SGHTS and CDR2 YDEGEE. Trimming cost V 0 bases and J 8 bases; bases outside gene matches: 18.

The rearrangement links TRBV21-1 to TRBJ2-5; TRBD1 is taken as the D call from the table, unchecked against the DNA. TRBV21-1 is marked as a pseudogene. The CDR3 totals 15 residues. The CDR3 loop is CASSRWKGAPETQYF. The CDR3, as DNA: TGTGCCAGCAGCCGTTGGAAGGGGGCCCCAGAGACCCAGTACTTC.

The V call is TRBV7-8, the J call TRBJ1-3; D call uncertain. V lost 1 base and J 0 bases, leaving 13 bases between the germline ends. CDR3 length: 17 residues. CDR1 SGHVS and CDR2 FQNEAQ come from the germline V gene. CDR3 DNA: TGTGCCAGCAGCTTAGGGCGGGTCGGACTCTCTGGAAACACCATATATTTT. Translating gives CASSLGRVGLSGNTIYF.

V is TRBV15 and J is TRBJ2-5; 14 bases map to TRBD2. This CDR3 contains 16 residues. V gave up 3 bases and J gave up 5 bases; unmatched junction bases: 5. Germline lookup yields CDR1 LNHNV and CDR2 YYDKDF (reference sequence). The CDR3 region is CATSSGLAGGRETQYF. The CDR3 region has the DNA TGTGCCACCAGCAGCGGACTAGCGGGGGGTAGGGAGACCCAGTACTTC. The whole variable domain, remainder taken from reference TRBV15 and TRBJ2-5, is DAMVIQNPRYQVTQFGKPVTLSCSQTLNHNVMYWYQQKSSQAPKLLFHYYDKDFNNEADTPDNFQSRRPNTSFCFLDIRSPGLGDTAMYLCATSSGLAGGRETQYFGPGTRLLVL.

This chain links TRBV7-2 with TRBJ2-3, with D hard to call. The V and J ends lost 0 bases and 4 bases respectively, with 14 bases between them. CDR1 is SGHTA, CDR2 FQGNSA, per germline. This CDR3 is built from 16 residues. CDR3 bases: TGTGCCAGCAGCTTAGCCCCCTTCGAAGGAGCAGATACGCAGTATTTT. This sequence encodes CASSLAPFEGADTQYF.

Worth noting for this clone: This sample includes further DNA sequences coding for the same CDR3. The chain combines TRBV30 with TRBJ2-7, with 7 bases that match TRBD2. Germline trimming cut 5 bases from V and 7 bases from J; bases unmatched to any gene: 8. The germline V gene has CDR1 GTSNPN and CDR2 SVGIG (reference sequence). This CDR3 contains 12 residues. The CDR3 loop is CAWGPGGGEQYF. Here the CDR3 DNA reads TGTGCCTGGGGGCCTGGGGGGGGTGAGCAGTACTTC.

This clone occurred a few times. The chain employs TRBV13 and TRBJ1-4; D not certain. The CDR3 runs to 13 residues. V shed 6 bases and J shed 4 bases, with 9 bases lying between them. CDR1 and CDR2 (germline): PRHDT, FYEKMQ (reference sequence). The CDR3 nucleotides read TGTGCCAGCAGGGAGGGAAATAATGAAAAACTGTTTTTT. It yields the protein CASREGNNEKLFF.

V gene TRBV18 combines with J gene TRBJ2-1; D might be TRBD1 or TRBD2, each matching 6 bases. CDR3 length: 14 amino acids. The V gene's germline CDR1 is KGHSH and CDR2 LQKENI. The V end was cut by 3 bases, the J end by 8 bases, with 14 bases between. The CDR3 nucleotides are TGTGCCAGCTCACCGTTTCGGGGGCTAGATGAGCAGTTCTTC. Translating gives CASSPFRGLDEQFF.

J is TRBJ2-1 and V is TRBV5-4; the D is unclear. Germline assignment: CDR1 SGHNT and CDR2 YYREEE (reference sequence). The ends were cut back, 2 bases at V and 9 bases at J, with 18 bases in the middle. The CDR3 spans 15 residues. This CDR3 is CASSFLSYRSREQFF. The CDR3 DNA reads TGTGCCAGCAGCTTCCTCTCTTATAGGTCGCGTGAGCAGTTCTTC. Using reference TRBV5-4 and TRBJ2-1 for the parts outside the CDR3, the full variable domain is ETGVTQSPTHLIKTRGQQVTLRCSSQSGHNTVSWYQQALGQGPQFIFQYYREEENGRGNFPPRFSGLQFPNYSSELNVNALELDDSALYLCASSFLSYRSREQFFGPGTRLTVL.

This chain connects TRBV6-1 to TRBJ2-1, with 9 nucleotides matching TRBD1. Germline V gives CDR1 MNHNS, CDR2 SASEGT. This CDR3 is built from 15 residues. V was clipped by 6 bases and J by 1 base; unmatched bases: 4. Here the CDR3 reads CASRDGTGSYNEQFF. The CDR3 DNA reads TGTGCCAGCAGGGATGGGACAGGGTCCTACAATGAGCAGTTCTTC.

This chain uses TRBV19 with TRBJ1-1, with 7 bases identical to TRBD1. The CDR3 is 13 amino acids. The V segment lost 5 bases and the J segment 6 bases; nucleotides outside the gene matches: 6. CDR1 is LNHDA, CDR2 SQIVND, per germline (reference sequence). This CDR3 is CASSRQGYAEAFF. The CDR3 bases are TGTGCCAGTAGTCGACAGGGATACGCTGAAGCTTTCTTT.

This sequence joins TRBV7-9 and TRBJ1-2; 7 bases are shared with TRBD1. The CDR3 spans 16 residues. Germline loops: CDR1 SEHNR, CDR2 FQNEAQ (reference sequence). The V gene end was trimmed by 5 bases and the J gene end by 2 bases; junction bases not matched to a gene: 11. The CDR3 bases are TGTGCCAGCAGCCCTAACGCCCTGACAGGGAACTATGGCTACACCTTC. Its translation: CASSPNALTGNYGYTF.

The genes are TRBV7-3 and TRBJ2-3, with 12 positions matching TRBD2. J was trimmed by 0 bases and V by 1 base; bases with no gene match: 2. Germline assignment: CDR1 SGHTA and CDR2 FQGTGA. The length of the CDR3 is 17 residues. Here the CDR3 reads CASSLRLAGASTDTQYF. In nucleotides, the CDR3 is TGTGCCAGCAGCTTAAGACTAGCGGGGGCAAGCACAGATACGCAGTATTTT.

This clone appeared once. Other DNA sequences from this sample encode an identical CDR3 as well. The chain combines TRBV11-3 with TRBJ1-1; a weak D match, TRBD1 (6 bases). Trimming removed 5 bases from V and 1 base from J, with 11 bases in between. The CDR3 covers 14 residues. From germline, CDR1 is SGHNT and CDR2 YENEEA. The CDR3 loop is CASSPSGANTEAFF. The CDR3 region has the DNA TGTGCCAGCAGCCCCTCAGGGGCGAACACTGAAGCTTTCTTT.

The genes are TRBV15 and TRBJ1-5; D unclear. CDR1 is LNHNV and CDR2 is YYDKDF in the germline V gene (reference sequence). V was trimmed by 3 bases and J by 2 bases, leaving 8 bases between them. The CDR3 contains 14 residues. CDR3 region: CATSSESGNQPQHF. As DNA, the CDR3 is TGTGCCACCAGCAGTGAAAGTGGCAATCAGCCCCAGCATTTT.

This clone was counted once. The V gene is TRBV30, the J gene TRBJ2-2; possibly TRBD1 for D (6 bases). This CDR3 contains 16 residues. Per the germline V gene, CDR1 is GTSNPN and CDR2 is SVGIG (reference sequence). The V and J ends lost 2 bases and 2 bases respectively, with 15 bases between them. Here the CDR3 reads CAWSYWTDRNTGELFF. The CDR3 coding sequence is TGTGCCTGGAGTTACTGGACAGACAGAAACACCGGGGAGCTGTTTTTT.

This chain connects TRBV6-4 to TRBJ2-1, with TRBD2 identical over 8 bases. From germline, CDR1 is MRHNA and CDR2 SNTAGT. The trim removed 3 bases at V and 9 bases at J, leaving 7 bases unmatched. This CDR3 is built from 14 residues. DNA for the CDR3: TGTGCCAGCAGTGAGGAGCGGGAGCACTCTGAGCAGTTCTTC. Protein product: CASSEEREHSEQFF.

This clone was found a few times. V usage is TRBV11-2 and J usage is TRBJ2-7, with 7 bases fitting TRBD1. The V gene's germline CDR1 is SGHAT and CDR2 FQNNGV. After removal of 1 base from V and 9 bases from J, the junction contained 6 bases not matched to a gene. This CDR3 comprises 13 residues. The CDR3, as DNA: TGTGCCAGCAGCTTAGGGAGACAGGGAGTGCAGTACTTC. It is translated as CASSLGRQGVQYF.

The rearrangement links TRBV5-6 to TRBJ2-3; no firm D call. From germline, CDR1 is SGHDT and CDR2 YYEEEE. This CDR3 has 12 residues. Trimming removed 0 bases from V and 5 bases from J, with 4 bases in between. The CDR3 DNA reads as TGTGCCAGCAGCTTGGGGGGAGATACGCAGTATTTT. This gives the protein CASSLGGDTQYF.